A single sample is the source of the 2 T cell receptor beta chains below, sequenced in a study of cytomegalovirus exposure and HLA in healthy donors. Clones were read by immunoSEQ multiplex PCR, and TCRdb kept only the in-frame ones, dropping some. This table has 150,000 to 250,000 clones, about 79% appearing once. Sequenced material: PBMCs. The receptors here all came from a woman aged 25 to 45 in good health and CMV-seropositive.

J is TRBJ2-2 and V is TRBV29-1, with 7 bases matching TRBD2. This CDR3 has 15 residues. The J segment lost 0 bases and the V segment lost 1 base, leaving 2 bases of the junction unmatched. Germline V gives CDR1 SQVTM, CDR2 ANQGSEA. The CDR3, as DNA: TGCAGCGTTGAAGGGCTAGCGGCGAACACCGGGGAGCTGTTTTTT. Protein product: CSVEGLAANTGELFF.

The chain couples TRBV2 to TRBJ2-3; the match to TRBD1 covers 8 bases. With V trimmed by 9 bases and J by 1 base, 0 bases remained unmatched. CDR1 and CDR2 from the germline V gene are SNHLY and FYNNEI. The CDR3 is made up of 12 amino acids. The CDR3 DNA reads TGTGCCAGGGGACAGGGCACAGATACGCAGTATTTT. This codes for CARGQGTDTQYF. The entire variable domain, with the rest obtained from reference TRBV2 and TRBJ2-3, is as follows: EPEVTQTPSHQVTQMGQEVILRCVPISNHLYFYWYRQILGQKVEFLVSFYNNEISEKSEIFDDQFSVERPDGSNFTLKIRSTKLEDSAMYFCARGQGTDTQYFGPGTRLTVL.